The source of this T cell receptor beta chain is a study of shared clonotypes between healthy human individuals. Findings of the study overall: The study sampled only blood, and tissue repertoires likely differ. Richness estimates generally favored naive over memory subsets. Having only a few donors restricted how much genetic and exposure-history diversity was captured.

V was clipped by 4 bases and J by 6 bases; unmatched bases: 2. Germline V CDR1 and CDR2: SGHTA, FQGNSA. This CDR3 spans 12 amino acids. Naivety among CD8 cells was defined by CD45RO negativity and positive CCR7 selection, thereby excluding terminally differentiated effector memory CD45RA+ cells. Authors' methods: ImmunoSEQ junction-only sequences lacked quality scores, so their filtering differed. The assay was immunoSEQ multiplex PCR, and TCRdb's table has in-frame clones only and misses some. That table is the source of V, J and clone size, and D and trimming were worked out from the DNA. Here the sample spans approximately 840,000 clones, roughly 96% being singletons. For this clone: Its antigen is unknown.

The receptor was isolated from a man aged 25 to 40 in good health. Source material: naive CD8+ T cells sorted from blood. The rearrangement joins TRBV7-2 to TRBJ2-7, with TRBD1 matching 8 bases. The CDR3 reads CASSWTGTEQYF. The CDR3 bases are TGTGCCAGCAGCTGGACAGGGACCGAGCAGTACTTC.